A selection of T cell receptor beta chains follows, all from one sample in a study of OX40 agonist ivuxolimab in advanced cancers. The method was immunoSEQ multiplex PCR; TCRdb's version includes in-frame clones alone and lacks a portion of them. The sample yields under 80,000 clones, about nine tenths seen once. Sequenced here: CD4+ or CD8+ T cells sorted from blood, sampled in a trial of the OX40 agonist ivuxolimab. Receptors originate from an adult with an advanced solid tumor such as melanoma, head and neck, liver or kidney cancer. CDR3s include the opening cysteine and the closing phenylalanine or tryptophan. A D gene is named only where the DNA matches it firmly. Expanded clones are given a class, and other clones once, few, many or no size at all.

D gene: TRBD2
V gene: TRBV11-1
J gene: TRBJ2-7
clone size: NA
CDR3 DNA: TGTGCCAGCAGCTTAACGGCGGGAGAGTCCTACGAGCAGTACTTC
CDR3 protein: CASSLTAGESYEQYF

D gene: NA
V gene: TRBV28
J gene: TRBJ2-3
clone size: NA
CDR3 DNA: TGTGCCAGCAGTTTAATAGGTCCGCAGTATTTT
CDR3 protein: CASSLIGPQYF

D gene: NA
V gene: TRBV6-5
J gene: TRBJ1-6
clone size: NA
CDR3 DNA: TGTGCCAGCAGCGGAGGACAGAATTCACCCCTCCACTTT
CDR3 protein: CASSGGQNSPLHF

D gene: NA
V gene: TRBV28
J gene: TRBJ1-3
clone size: NA
CDR3 DNA: TGTGCCAGCAGTCTTACAGGACCCATCTCTGGAAACACCATATATTTT
CDR3 protein: CASSLTGPISGNTIYF

D gene: NA
V gene: TRBV9
J gene: TRBJ1-1
clone size: NA
CDR3 DNA: TGTGCCAGCAGCGTAGGAGGGGTCGGTGAAGCTTTCTTT
CDR3 protein: CASSVGGVGEAFF

D gene: NA
V gene: TRBV6-5
J gene: TRBJ2-5
clone size: once
CDR3 DNA: TGTGCCAGCAGTCGGCCGAGAGAGACCCAGTACTTC
CDR3 protein: CASSRPRETQYF

D gene: TRBD1
V gene: TRBV5-6
J gene: TRBJ1-1
clone size: NA
CDR3 DNA: TGTGCCAGCAGCAGGGACAGGGGGACTGAAGCTTTCTTT
CDR3 protein: CASSRDRGTEAFF

D gene: NA
V gene: TRBV5-6
J gene: TRBJ2-3
clone size: NA
CDR3 DNA: TGTGCCAGCAGCTCCCGAGTGGGGGAGAGGCCCACAGATACGCAGTATTTT
CDR3 protein: CASSSRVGERPTDTQYF

D gene: NA
V gene: TRBV9
J gene: TRBJ2-7
clone size: NA
CDR3 DNA: TGTGCCAGCAGCCCCCAGGTGCAGGACGTTTGGGGGACCTACGAGCAGTACTTC
CDR3 protein: CASSPQVQDVWGTYEQYF

D gene: NA
V gene: TRBV18
J gene: TRBJ2-5
clone size: NA
CDR3 DNA: TGTGCCAGCTCACCACCGTCACAAAAAGAGACCCAGTACTTC
CDR3 protein: CASSPPSQKETQYF

D gene: NA
V gene: TRBV7-2
J gene: TRBJ2-7
clone size: NA
CDR3 DNA: TGTGCCAGCAGCTCCCAGCGGGCCTCCTACGAGCAGTACTTC
CDR3 protein: CASSSQRASYEQYF

D gene: NA
V gene: TRBV30
J gene: TRBJ1-5
clone size: few
CDR3 DNA: TGTGCCTGGAGTGTACGGTCGGGGGTTCGCAATCAGCCCCAGCATTTT
CDR3 protein: CAWSVRSGVRNQPQHF

D gene: NA
V gene: TRBV5-6
J gene: TRBJ1-1
clone size: NA
CDR3 DNA: TGTGCCAGCAGCTTATACTCGACCGAAGCTTTCTTT
CDR3 protein: CASSLYSTEAFF

D gene: TRBD1
V gene: TRBV6-5
J gene: TRBJ1-6
clone size: NA
CDR3 DNA: TGTGCCAGCAGTTACTCAGTGCGACAGGGGATTTCACCCCTCCACTTT
CDR3 protein: CASSYSVRQGISPLHF

D gene: NA
V gene: TRBV7-9
J gene: TRBJ1-2
clone size: NA
CDR3 DNA: TGTGCCAGCAGCTCAGGGGCACATGGCTACACCTTC
CDR3 protein: CASSSGAHGYTF

D gene: NA
V gene: TRBV2
J gene: TRBJ1-4
clone size: few
CDR3 DNA: TGTGCCAGCAGTGCCCAGGGAGGCCATGAAAAACTGTTTTTT
CDR3 protein: CASSAQGGHEKLFF

D gene: NA
V gene: TRBV9
J gene: TRBJ2-5
clone size: NA
CDR3 DNA: TGTGCCAGCAGCTCCTTAGGGGGGCTTGAGACCCAGTACTTC
CDR3 protein: CASSSLGGLETQYF

D gene: NA
V gene: TRBV11-2
J gene: TRBJ2-7
clone size: NA
CDR3 DNA: TGTGCCAGCAGCTTAGGGACGCGGGGACCTCAACCCTACGAGCAGTACTTC
CDR3 protein: CASSLGTRGPQPYEQYF

D gene: TRBD1
V gene: TRBV10-3
J gene: TRBJ1-5
clone size: few
CDR3 DNA: TGTGCCATCACCGACAGGGGAGACCAGCCCCAGCATTTT
CDR3 protein: CAITDRGDQPQHF

D gene: NA
V gene: TRBV6-5
J gene: TRBJ2-5
clone size: NA
CDR3 DNA: TGTGCCAGCAGTGCACCGGGGGCAGAGACCCAGTACTTC
CDR3 protein: CASSAPGAETQYF

D gene: NA
V gene: TRBV13
J gene: TRBJ2-7
clone size: NA
CDR3 DNA: TGTGCCAGCAGCTTACGGGGGGCGCGGGACGAGCAGTACTTC
CDR3 protein: CASSLRGARDEQYF

D gene: NA
V gene: TRBV2
J gene: TRBJ2-7
clone size: NA
CDR3 DNA: TGTGCCACCGCCGGTGGGGGTTTCGAGCAGTACTTC
CDR3 protein: CATAGGGFEQYF

D gene: NA
V gene: TRBV2
J gene: TRBJ2-3
clone size: NA
CDR3 DNA: TGTGCCAGCAGTGCCCAGGGTTCCCCCACAGATACGCAGTATTTT
CDR3 protein: CASSAQGSPTDTQYF